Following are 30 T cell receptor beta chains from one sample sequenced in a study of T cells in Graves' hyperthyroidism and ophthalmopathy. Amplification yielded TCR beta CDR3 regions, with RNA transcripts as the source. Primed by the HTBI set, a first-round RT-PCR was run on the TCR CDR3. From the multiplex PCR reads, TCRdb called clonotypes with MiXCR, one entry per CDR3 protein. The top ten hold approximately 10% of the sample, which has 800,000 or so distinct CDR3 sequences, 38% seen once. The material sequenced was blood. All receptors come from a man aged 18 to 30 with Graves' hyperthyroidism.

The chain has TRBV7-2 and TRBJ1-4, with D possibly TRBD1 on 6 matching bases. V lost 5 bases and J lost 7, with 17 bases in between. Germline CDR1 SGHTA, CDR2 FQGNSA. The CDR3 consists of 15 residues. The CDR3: CASSPKRGLGEKLFF. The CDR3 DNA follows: TGTGCCAGCAGCCCGAAGCGGGGGCTTGGTGAAAAACTGTTTTTT.

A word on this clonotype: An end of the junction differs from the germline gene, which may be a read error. As DNA, the CDR3 is TGCAGCGTTATGTCAGGCGGGGGGGAGACCCGGTACTTC. As protein: CSVMSGGGETRYF. The rearrangement joins TRBV29-1 to TRBJ2-5, with 9 bases identical to TRBD2. The CDR3 contains 13 residues. Germline CDR1 reads SQVTM; CDR2 reads ANQGSEA. The full variable domain, rest sourced from reference TRBV29-1 and TRBJ2-5, is SAVISQKPSRDICQRGTSLTIQCQVDSQVTMMFWYRQQPGQSLTLIATANQGSEATYESGFVIDKFPISRPNLTFSTLTVSNMSPEDSSIYLCSVMSGGGETRYFGPGTRLLVL.

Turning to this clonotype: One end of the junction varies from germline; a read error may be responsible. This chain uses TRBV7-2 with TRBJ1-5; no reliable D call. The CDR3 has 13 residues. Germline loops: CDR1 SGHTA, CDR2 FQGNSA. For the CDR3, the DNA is TGCGCCAGCAGCCAAGATCCCTATAAGCCCCAGCATTTT. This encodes CASSQDPYKPQHF. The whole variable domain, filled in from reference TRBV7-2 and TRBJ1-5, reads GAGVSQSPSNKVTEKGKDVELRCDPISGHTALYWYRQSLGQGLEFLIYFQGNSAPDKSGLPSDRFSAERTGGSVSTLTIQRTQQEDSAVYLCASSQDPYKPQHFGDGTRLSIL.

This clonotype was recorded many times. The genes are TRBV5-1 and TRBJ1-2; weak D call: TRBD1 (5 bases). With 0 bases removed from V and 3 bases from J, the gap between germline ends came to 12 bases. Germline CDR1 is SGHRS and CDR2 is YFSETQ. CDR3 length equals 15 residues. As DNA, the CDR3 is TGCGCCAGCAGCTTGGCCGTGCAGGGCGACTATGGCTACACCTTC. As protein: CASSLAVQGDYGYTF.

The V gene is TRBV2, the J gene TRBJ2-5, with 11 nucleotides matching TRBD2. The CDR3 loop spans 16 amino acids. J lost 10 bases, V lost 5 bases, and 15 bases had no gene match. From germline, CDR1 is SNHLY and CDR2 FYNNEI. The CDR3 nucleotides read TGTGCCAGCAGTTACTCTCACACTAGCGGGAGTATGGGCCAGTACTTC. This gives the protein CASSYSHTSGSMGQYF.

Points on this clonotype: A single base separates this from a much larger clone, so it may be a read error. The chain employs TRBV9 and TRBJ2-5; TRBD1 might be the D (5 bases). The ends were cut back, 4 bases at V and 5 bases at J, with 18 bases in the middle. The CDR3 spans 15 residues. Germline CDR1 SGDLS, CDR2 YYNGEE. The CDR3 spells CASSLSPASGETQYF. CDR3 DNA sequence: TGTGCCAGCAGCCTAAGCCCTGCCTCAGGGGAGACCCAGTACTTC.

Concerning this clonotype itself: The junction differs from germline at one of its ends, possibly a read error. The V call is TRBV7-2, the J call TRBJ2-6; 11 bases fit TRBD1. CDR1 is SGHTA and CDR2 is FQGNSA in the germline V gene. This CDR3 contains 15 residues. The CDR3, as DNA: TGTGCCAGCAGCTTCTCCGGGACAGGGGGCAACGTCCTGACTTTC. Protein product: CASSFSGTGGNVLTF.

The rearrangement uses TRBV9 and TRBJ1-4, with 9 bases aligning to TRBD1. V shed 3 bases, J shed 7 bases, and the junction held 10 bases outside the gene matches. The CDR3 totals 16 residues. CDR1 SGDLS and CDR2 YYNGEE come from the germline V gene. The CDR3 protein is CASSATLQGAIEKLFF. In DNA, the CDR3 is TGTGCCAGCAGCGCGACCCTACAGGGGGCTATTGAAAAACTGTTTTTT.

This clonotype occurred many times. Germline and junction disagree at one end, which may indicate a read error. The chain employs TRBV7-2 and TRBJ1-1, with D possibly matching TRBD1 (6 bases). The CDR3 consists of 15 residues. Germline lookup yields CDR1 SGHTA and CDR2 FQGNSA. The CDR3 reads CASSQFNRDMYEAFF. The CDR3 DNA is TGCGCCAGCAGCCAGTTTAACAGGGATATGTATGAAGCTTTCTTT. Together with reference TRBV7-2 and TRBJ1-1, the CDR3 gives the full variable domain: GAGVSQSPSNKVTEKGKDVELRCDPISGHTALYWYRQSLGQGLEFLIYFQGNSAPDKSGLPSDRFSAERTGGSVSTLTIQRTQQEDSAVYLCASSQFNRDMYEAFFGQGTRLTVV.

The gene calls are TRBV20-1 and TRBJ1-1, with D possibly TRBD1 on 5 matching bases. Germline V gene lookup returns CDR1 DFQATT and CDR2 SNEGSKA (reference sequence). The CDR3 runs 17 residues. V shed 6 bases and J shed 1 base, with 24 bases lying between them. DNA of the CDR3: TGCAGTGCAAGGAGTCTTACCGAGGGGATTACGAACACTGAAGCTTTCTTT. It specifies CSARSLTEGITNTEAFF.

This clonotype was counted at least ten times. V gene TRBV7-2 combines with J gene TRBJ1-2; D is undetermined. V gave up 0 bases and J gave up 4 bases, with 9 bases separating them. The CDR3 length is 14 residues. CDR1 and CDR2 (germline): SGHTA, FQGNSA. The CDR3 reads CASSLAREFYGYTF. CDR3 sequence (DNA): TGTGCCAGCAGCTTAGCGAGAGAGTTCTATGGCTACACCTTC.

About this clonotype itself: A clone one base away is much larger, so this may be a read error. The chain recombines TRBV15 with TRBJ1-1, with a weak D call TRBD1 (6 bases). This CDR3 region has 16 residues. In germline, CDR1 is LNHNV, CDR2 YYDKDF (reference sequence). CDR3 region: CATTARGAVMNTGAFF. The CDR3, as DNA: TGTGCCACGACCGCACGGGGGGCGGTTATGAACACTGGAGCTTTCTTT. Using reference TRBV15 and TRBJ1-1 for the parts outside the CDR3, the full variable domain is DAMVIQNPRYQVTQFGKPVTLSCSQTLNHNVMYWYQQKSSQAPKLLFHYYDKDFNNEADTPDNFQSRRPNTSFCFLDIRSPGLGDTAMYLCATTARGAVMNTGAFFGQGTRLTVV.

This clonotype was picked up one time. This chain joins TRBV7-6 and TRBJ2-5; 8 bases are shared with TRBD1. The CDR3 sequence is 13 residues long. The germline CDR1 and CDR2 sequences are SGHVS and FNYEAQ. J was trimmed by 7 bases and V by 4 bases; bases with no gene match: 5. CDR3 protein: CASSSDRVGTQYF. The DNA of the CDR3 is TGTGCCAGCAGCTCGGACAGGGTAGGGACCCAGTACTTC. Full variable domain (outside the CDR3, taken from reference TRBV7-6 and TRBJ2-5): GAGVSQSPRYKVTKRGQDVALRCDPISGHVSLYWYRQALGQGPEFLTYFNYEAQQDKSGLPNDRFSAERPEGSISTLTIQRTEQRDSAMYRCASSSDRVGTQYFGPGTRLLVL.

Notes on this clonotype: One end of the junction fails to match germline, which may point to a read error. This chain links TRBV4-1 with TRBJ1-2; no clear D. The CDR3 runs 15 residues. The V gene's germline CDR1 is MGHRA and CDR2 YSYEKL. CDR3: CASSQDRVGFYGYTF. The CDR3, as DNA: TGTGCCAGCAGCCAAGATCGGGTCGGATTCTATGGCTACACCTTC.

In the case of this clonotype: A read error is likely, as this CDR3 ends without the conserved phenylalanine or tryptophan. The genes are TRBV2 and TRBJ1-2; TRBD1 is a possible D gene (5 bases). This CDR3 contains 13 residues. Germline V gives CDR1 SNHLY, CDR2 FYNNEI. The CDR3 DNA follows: TGTACCAGCAGTACCACAGGTCCTTATGGCTACACCCTC. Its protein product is CTSSTTGPYGYTL.

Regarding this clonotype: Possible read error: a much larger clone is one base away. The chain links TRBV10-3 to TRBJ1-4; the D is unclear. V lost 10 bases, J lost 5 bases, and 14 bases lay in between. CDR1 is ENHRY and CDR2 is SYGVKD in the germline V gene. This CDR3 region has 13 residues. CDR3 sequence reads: CASNGLHNEKLFF. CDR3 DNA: TGTGCCAGCAATGGCCTGCACAATGAAAAACTGTTTTTT.

The CDR3 sequence: CASAGQAYNEQFF. The CDR3 DNA is TGTGCCAGCGCCGGACAGGCTTACAATGAGCAGTTCTTC. The chain carries TRBV7-2 and TRBJ2-1; 7 bases are a match to TRBD1. Germline V gene data show CDR1 as SGHTA and CDR2 as FQGNSA. CDR3 length: 13 residues. Trimming at V came to 8 bases and at J to 4 bases, leaving 5 bases not matched to a gene. The full variable domain, in which reference TRBV7-2 and TRBJ2-1 provide the parts outside the CDR3, is GAGVSQSPSNKVTEKGKDVELRCDPISGHTALYWYRQSLGQGLEFLIYFQGNSAPDKSGLPSDRFSAERTGGSVSTLTIQRTQQEDSAVYLCASAGQAYNEQFFGPGTRLTVL.

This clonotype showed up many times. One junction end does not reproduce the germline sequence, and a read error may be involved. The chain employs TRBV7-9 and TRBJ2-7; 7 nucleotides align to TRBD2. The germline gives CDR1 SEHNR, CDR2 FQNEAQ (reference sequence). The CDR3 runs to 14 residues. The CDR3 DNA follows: TGCGCCAGCAGTTCTAGCGGACCCTCCTACGAGCAGTACTTC. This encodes CASSSSGPSYEQYF.

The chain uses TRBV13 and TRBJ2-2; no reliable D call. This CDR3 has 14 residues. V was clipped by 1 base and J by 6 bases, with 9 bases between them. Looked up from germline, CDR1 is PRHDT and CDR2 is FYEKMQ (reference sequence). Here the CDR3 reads CASSLDWGSGELFF. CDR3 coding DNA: TGTGCCAGCAGCTTAGATTGGGGATCCGGGGAGCTGTTTTTT. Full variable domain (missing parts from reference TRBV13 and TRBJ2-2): AAGVIQSPRHLIKEKRETATLKCYPIPRHDTVYWYQQGPGQDPQFLISFYEKMQSDKGSIPDRFSAQQFSDYHSELNMSSLELGDSALYFCASSLDWGSGELFFGEGSRLTVL.

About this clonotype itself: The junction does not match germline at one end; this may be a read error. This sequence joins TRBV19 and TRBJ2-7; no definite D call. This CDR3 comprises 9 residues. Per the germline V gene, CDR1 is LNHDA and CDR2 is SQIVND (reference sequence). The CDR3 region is CASSIGRSF. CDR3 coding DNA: TGTGCCAGTAGTATTGGCAGGTCCTTC. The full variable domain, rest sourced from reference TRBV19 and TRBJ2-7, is DGGITQSPKYLFRKEGQNVTLSCEQNLNHDAMYWYRQDPGQGLRLIYYSQIVNDFQKGDIAEGYSVSREKKESFPLTVTSAQKNPTAFYLCASSIGRSFGPGTRLTVT.

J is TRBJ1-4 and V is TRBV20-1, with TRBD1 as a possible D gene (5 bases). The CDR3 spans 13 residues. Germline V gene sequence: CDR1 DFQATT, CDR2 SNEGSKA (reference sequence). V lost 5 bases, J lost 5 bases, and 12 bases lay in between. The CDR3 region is CSASSGGNEKLFF. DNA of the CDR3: TGCAGTGCTTCCTCCGGGGGAAATGAAAAACTGTTTTTT.

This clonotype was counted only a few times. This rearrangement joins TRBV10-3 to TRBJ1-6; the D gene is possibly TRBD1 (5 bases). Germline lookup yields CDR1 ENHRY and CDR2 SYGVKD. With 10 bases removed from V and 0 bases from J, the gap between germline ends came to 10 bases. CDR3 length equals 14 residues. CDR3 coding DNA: TGTGCCAGCATCGACAGCTCCTATAATTCACCCCTCCACTTT. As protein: CASIDSSYNSPLHF.

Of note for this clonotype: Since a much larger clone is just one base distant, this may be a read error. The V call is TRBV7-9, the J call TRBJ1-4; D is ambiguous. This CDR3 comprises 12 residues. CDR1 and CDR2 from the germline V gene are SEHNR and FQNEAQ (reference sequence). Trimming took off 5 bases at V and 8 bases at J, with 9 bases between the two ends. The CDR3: CASSAPAEKLFF. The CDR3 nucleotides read TGTGCCAGCAGCGCACCAGCCGAAAAACTGTTTTTT.

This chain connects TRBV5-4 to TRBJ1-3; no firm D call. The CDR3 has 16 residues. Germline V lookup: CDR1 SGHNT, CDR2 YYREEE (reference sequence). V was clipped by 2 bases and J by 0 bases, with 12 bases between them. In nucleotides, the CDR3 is TGTGCCAGCAGCTTACGCAGTGGGCACTCTGGAAACACCATATATTTT. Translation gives CASSLRSGHSGNTIYF. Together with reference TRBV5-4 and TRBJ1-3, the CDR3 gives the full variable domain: ETGVTQSPTHLIKTRGQQVTLRCSSQSGHNTVSWYQQALGQGPQFIFQYYREEENGRGNFPPRFSGLQFPNYSSELNVNALELDDSALYLCASSLRSGHSGNTIYFGEGSWLTVV.

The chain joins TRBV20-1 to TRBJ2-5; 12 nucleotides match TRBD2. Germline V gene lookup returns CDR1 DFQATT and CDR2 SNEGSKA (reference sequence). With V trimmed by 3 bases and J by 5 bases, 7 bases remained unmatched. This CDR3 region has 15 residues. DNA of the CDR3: TGCAGTGCTAGTAGGCTAGCGGGGGGGAGGGAGACCCAGTACTTC. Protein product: CSASRLAGGRETQYF.

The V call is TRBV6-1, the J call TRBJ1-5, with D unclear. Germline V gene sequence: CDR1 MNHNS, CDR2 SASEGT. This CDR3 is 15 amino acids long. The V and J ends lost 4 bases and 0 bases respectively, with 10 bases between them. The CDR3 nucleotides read TGTGCCAGCAGTGCGGGCAGTAATAGCAATCAGCCCCAGCATTTT. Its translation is CASSAGSNSNQPQHF.

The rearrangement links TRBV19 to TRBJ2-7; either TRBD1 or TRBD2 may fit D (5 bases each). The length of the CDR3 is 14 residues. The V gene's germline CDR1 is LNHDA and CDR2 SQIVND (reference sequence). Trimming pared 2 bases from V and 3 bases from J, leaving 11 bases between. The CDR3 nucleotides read TGTGCCAGTAGTATACGGGGCGAATTCTACGAGCAGTACTTC. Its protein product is CASSIRGEFYEQYF.

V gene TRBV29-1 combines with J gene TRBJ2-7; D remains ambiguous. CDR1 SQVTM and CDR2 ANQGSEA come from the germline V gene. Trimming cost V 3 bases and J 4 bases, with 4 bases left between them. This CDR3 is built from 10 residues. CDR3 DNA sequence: TGCAGCGTTGACAGTTACGAGCAGTACTTC. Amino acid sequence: CSVDSYEQYF.

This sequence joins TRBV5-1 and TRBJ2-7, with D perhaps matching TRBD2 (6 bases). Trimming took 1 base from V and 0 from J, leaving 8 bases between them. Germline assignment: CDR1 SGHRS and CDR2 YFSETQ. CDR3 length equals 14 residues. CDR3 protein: CASSLREPSYEQYF. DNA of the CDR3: TGCGCCAGCAGCTTGCGGGAGCCCTCCTACGAGCAGTACTTC.

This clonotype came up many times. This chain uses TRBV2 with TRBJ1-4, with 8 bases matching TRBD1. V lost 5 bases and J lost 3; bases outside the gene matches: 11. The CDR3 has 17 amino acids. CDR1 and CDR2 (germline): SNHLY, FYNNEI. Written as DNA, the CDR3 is TGTGCCAGCAGTACTTCATTCGGACAGGGTGCTAATGAAAAACTGTTTTTT. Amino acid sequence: CASSTSFGQGANEKLFF.